Only one count was recorded for the clone carrying this T cell receptor beta chain. This sample was included in a study of T cell responses to AZD1222 COVID-19 vaccine. Per the germline V gene, CDR1 is KGHDR and CDR2 is SFDVKD. Germline trimming cut 0 bases from V and 4 bases from J; bases unmatched to any gene: 7. The CDR3 loop spans 18 amino acids. Clones were read by immunoSEQ multiplex PCR, and TCRdb kept only the in-frame ones, dropping some. Among roughly 140,000 clones listed, around 91% were seen once. The rearrangement joins TRBV24-1 to TRBJ2-1; 11 nucleotides match TRBD2. The clonotype originates from an adult in good health. The material was peripheral blood, obtained on day 0 of AZD1222 vaccination. CDR3 protein: CATSDLSTGTSGYNEQFF. CDR3 coding DNA: TGTGCCACCAGTGATTTGTCTACCGGGACTAGCGGATACAATGAGCAGTTCTTC.